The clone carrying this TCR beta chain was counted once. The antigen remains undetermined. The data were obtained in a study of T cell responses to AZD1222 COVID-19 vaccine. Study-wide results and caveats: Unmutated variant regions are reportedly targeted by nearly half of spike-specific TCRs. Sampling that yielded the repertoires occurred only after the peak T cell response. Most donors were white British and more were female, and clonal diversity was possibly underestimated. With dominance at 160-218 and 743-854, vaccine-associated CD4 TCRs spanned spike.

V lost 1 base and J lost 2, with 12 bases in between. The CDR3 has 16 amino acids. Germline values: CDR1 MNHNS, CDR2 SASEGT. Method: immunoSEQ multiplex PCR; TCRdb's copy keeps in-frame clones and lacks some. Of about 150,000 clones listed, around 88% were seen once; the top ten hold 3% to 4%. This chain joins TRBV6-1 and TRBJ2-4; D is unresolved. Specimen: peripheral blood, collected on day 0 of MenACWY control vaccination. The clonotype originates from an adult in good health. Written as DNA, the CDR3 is TGTGCCAGCAGTGAAGGATACGCATCCTCCAAAAACATTCAGTACTTC. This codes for CASSEGYASSKNIQYF.